This T cell receptor beta chain was recorded in a study of blood T cells in healthy people across ages. About this clonotype itself: Its antigen is still unknown.

Next came a second PCR, run for roughly 6 to 11 cycles, which used a sample-barcoded 5' primer along with a J-beta primer mix. A template-switch adaptor that had 12 random nucleotides put a tag on each cDNA molecule. TCRdb reanalysed the 5' RACE reads using MiXCR and keeps one entry per CDR3 protein. The repertoire includes about 830,000 distinct CDR3 sequences, under 80% of them detected once, and approximately 30% sits in the top ten. The study's findings and limits: Changes seen in expanded clonotypes were possibly confounded by donor CMV status left unknown. Using unsorted PBMCs precluded a conclusive naive versus antigen-experienced comparison.

About 10 milliliters was the volume of peripheral blood drawn from each donor. The V and J ends lost 8 bases and 0 bases respectively, with 21 bases between them. This CDR3 contains 18 residues. CDR1 SGDLS and CDR2 YYNGEE come from the germline V gene. This clonotype was sampled from a man younger than 40 in good health. The chain links TRBV9 to TRBJ2-6; D is perhaps TRBD1 or TRBD2 (7 bases each). Sequenced input: blood. The DNA for the CDR3 is TGTGCCAGTTTGCGTGGGGGGGACAGCCCCTCTGGGGCCAACGTCCTGACTTTC. Translation gives CASLRGGDSPSGANVLTF. Together with reference TRBV9 and TRBJ2-6, the CDR3 gives the full variable domain: DSGVTQTPKHLITATGQRVTLRCSPRSGDLSVYWYQQSLDQGLQFLIQYYNGEERAKGNILERFSAQQFPDLHSELNLSSLELGDSALYFCASLRGGDSPSGANVLTFGAGSRLTVL.